The rows below give T cell receptor beta chains drawn from one sample of a study of T cell responses to AZD1222 COVID-19 vaccine. The method was immunoSEQ multiplex PCR; TCRdb's version includes in-frame clones alone and lacks a portion of them. Among 100,000 or so clones listed, roughly 91% were seen once. The input for sequencing was peripheral blood, taken on day 0 of AZD1222 vaccination. Receptors were obtained from an adult in good health. Both conserved end residues are part of each CDR3. D genes are given only for firm matches. Size tells how often a clone was seen (once, few, many) or the class of an expanded clone, and some rows leave it out.

j_call clone_size v_call d_call cdr3_nt cdr3_aa
TRBJ1-6 . TRBV2 TRBD1 TGTGCCAGCAGGCCACAGGGGCTGAATTCACCCCTCCACTTT CASRPQGLNSPLHF
TRBJ1-1 . TRBV5-1 . TGCGCCAGCAGCTTGGTCCTAGGGGGGAACACTGAAGCTTTCTTT CASSLVLGGNTEAFF
TRBJ1-5 once TRBV6-5 . TGTGCCAGCAGCCCCGGGACGTATAGCAATCAGCCCCAGCATTTT CASSPGTYSNQPQHF
TRBJ1-2 . TRBV6-5 . TGTGCCAGCAGTTACCCAAAAAACTATGGCTACACCTTC CASSYPKNYGYTF
TRBJ1-3 . TRBV5-4 . TGTGCCAGCAGCTTGGACCGCGCTAACTCTGGAAACACCATATATTTT CASSLDRANSGNTIYF
TRBJ1-1 . TRBV5-1 . TGCGCCAGCAGCTTCAGGGGCCAGATCACTGAAGCTTTCTTT CASSFRGQITEAFF
TRBJ2-3 . TRBV7-9 . TGTGCCAGCAGCTTATTTACTAGCACAGATACGCAGTATTTT CASSLFTSTDTQYF
TRBJ1-2 . TRBV5-3 . TGTGCCAGAAGCCGAAGACAGGCTAAACCGACACCCTCTAACTATGGCTACACCTTC CARSRRQAKPTPSNYGYTF
TRBJ2-1 . TRBV6-5 . TGTGCCAGCAGCTCCGGGGGTAACTCCTACAATGAGCAGTTCTTC CASSSGGNSYNEQFF
TRBJ1-1 . TRBV9 . TGTGCCAGCAGCCCCGAGCAGCTGAACACTGAAGCTTTCTTT CASSPEQLNTEAFF
TRBJ1-6 . TRBV2 . TGTGCCAGCTCAGCGGATGCTTATAATTCACCCCTCCACTTT CASSADAYNSPLHF
TRBJ1-5 . TRBV9 . TGTGCCAGCAGCGTAGGGCTCAGGGATGGGCAGCCCCAGCATTTT CASSVGLRDGQPQHF
TRBJ1-2 once TRBV6-2/TRBV6-3 . TGTGCCAGCAGTTACTATCGGGGCTACACCTTC CASSYYRGYTF
TRBJ1-1 once TRBV7-2 TRBD1 TGTGCCAGCAGCACCGATAGACAGGGAGAACCTTTCTTT CASSTDRQGEPFF
TRBJ2-7 . TRBV12-3/TRBV12-4 . TGTGCCAGCAGCCGAGGATTAACCTACGAGCAGTACTTC CASSRGLTYEQYF
TRBJ1-2 . TRBV5-8 . TGTGCCAGCAGCAACACGGGACACCGGACCGGAGGCTACACCTTC CASSNTGHRTGGYTF
TRBJ2-2 . TRBV20-1 . TGCAGTGCTAGTTATGGGTCGGACACCGGGGAGCTGTTTTTT CSASYGSDTGELFF
TRBJ2-5 . TRBV3-1/TRBV3-2 TRBD1 TGTGCCAGCAGCCGGATGACAGGGACCTCGGAGACCCAGTACTTC CASSRMTGTSETQYF
TRBJ1-1 . TRBV5-1 . TGCGCCAGCAGCTTCTCGGGGTGGGCAGGCGACACTGAAGCTTTCTTT CASSFSGWAGDTEAFF
TRBJ1-2 . TRBV18 . TGTGCCAGCTCACCACGAGCACCTTCGTATGGCTACACCTTC CASSPRAPSYGYTF
TRBJ1-2 . TRBV6-1 . TGTGCCAGCAGTGAATCAGCGGGACTTTATGGCTACACCTTC CASSESAGLYGYTF
TRBJ1-5 . TRBV28 TRBD1 TGTGCCAGCAGTTTCGACAGGGGGCTGCCCCAGCATTTT CASSFDRGLPQHF
TRBJ2-1 . TRBV7-6 . TGTGCCAGCAGCTTTGGCCACAATGAGCAGTTCTTC CASSFGHNEQFF
TRBJ1-2 once TRBV18 . TGTGCCAGCTCACCCTGGGGGATGGAAGGCTACACCTTC CASSPWGMEGYTF
TRBJ1-2 . TRBV10-3 TRBD1 TGTGCCATCAGTGACCCACGACAGGGCCCCTATGGCTACACCTTC CAISDPRQGPYGYTF
TRBJ2-2 . TRBV7-2 . TGTGCCAGCAGCTTAGGCTCTCTTTACACCGGGGAGCTGTTTTTT CASSLGSLYTGELFF
TRBJ2-1 . TRBV10-1 . TGCGCCAGCAGTGAGGGGTACAATGAGCAGTTCTTC CASSEGYNEQFF
TRBJ2-7 . TRBV11-1 . TGTGCCAGCAGCCGGGACCCCGGTCCCTACGAGCAGTACTTC CASSRDPGPYEQYF
TRBJ2-7 . TRBV27 TRBD1 TGTGCCAGTGCCGGGACAGGGGTCTACGAGCAGTACTTC CASAGTGVYEQYF
TRBJ1-6 once TRBV28 . TGTGCCAGCAGTTTATCGGCCAGTTTTAATTCACCCCTCCACTTT CASSLSASFNSPLHF
TRBJ2-7 once TRBV11-2 TRBD1 TGTGCCAGCAGCTCCGACAGGGACGAGCAGTACTTC CASSSDRDEQYF
TRBJ1-2 . TRBV9 TRBD1 TGTGCCAGCAGCGTGGATTTGGGACAGGGGTCCTATGGCTACACCTTC CASSVDLGQGSYGYTF
TRBJ2-2 once TRBV6-5 . TGTGCCAGCAACAGGGCCGCGAACACCGGGGAGCTGTTTTTT CASNRAANTGELFF
TRBJ1-1 . TRBV7-3 TRBD1 TGTGCCAGCAGCCCGGACAACAGGGGAGTTACCTCTGAAGCTTTCTTT CASSPDNRGVTSEAFF
TRBJ1-5 . TRBV6-5 . TGTGCCACCGGACTCGGTCCCGGGCAGCCCCAGCATTTT CATGLGPGQPQHF
TRBJ1-3 . TRBV5-4 . TGTGCCAGCAGCTTGGCCGCAGGAAACACCATATATTTT CASSLAAGNTIYF
TRBJ1-5 . TRBV28 . TGTGCCAGCAGTCCCCCAGGATCAAAGCTCCAGCATTTT CASSPPGSKLQHF
TRBJ2-2 . TRBV27 TRBD2 TGTGCCAGCAGTCCGACTAGCGGGGGGGAATACACCGGGGAGCTGTTTTTT CASSPTSGGEYTGELFF
TRBJ2-5 . TRBV6-2/TRBV6-3 . TGTGCCAGCAGTTACCCGGAGACCCAGTACTTC CASSYPETQYF
TRBJ2-7 . TRBV7-2 . TGTGCCAGCAGCTTTTACAGTCAATCCTACGAGCAGTACTTC CASSFYSQSYEQYF
TRBJ1-1 . TRBV19 TRBD1 TGTGCCAGTAGGGCTCCGGGACAGGGGGTTTCCACTGAAGCTTTCTTT CASRAPGQGVSTEAFF
TRBJ2-1 . TRBV5-8 . TGTGCCAGCAGCTTGGCGGTAGGGGTCACCTACAATGAGCAGTTCTTC CASSLAVGVTYNEQFF
TRBJ2-1 . TRBV5-6 TRBD2 TGTGCCAGCAGCGCCCTGACTAGCGAGTACTACAATGAGCAGTTCTTC CASSALTSEYYNEQFF
TRBJ2-7 . TRBV6-1 . TGTGCCAGCAGTGATGGGGTTTGGGGGGGGCGCCGTGAAGAGCAGTACTTC CASSDGVWGGRREEQYF
TRBJ2-2 . TRBV5-1 . TGCGCCAGCAGCAACATACTGAGAGGGGACACCGGGGAGCTGTTTTTT CASSNILRGDTGELFF
TRBJ2-5 . TRBV19 . TGTGCCAGCGGGGGAGCAGGCGAGACCCAGTACTTC CASGGAGETQYF
TRBJ2-7 . TRBV7-6 TRBD1 TGTGCCAGCAGCTTAAACAGGGGTGAATACGAGCAGTACTTC CASSLNRGEYEQYF
TRBJ1-4 . TRBV11-2 . TGTGCCAGCAGGGTGACAGCTGGTAATGAAAAACTGTTTTTT CASRVTAGNEKLFF
TRBJ1-3 . TRBV18 . TGTGCCAGCTCACCATCGACTGGATCTGGAAACACCATATATTTT CASSPSTGSGNTIYF
TRBJ1-1 once TRBV6-2/TRBV6-3 . TGTGCCAGCAGTTCGGGCCTGAACACTGAAGCTTTCTTT CASSSGLNTEAFF
TRBJ1-2 few TRBV30 TRBD1 TGTGCCTGGAGTCTCACAGGGGGCTATGGCTACACCTTC CAWSLTGGYGYTF
TRBJ2-5 . TRBV7-2 TRBD1 TGTGCCAGCAGCTTAGCGGACAGGGGATATGGAGAGACCCAGTACTTC CASSLADRGYGETQYF